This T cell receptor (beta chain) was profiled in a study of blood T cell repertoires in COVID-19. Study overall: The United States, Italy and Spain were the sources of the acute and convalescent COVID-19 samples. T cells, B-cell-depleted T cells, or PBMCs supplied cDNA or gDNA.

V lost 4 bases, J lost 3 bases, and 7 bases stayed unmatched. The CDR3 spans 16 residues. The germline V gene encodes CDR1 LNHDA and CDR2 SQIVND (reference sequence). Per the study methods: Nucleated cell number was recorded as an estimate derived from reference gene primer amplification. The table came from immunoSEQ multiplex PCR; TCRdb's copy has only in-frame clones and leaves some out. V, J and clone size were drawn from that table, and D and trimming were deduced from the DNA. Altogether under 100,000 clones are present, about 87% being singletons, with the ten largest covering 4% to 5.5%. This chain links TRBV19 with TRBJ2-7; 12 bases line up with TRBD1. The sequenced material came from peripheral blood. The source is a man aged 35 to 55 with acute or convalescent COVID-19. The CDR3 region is CASSTPGQGAGYEQYF. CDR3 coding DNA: TGTGCCAGTAGTACACCGGGACAGGGGGCTGGCTACGAGCAGTACTTC.